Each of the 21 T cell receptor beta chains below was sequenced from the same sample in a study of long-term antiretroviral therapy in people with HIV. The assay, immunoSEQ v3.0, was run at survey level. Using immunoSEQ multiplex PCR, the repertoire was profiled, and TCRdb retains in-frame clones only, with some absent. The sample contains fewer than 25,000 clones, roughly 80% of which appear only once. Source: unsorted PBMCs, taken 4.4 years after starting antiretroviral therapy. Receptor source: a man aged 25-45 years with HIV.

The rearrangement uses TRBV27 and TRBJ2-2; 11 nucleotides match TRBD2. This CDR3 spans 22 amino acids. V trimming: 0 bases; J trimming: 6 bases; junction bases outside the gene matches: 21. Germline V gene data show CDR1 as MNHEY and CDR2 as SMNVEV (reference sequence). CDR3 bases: TGTGCCAGCAGTTTATCGCAAAGAGCGGTAGCGGGGGGGCCATGGGGGGCCGGGGAGCTGTTTTTT. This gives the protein CASSLSQRAVAGGPWGAGELFF.

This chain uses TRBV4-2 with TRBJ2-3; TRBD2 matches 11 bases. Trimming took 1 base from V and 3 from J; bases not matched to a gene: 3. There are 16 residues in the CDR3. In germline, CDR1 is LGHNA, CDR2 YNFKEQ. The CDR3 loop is CASSQGLAGSTDTQYF. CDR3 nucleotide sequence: TGTGCCAGCAGCCAAGGACTAGCGGGGAGTACAGATACGCAGTATTTT.

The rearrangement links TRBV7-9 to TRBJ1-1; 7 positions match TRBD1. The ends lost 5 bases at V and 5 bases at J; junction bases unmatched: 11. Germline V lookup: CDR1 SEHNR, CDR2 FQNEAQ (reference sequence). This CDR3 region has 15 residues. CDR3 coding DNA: TGTGCCAGCAGCGAACAGGGGTTTGGCAATACTGAAGCTTTCTTT. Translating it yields CASSEQGFGNTEAFF. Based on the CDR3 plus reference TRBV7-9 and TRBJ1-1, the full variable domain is DTGVSQNPRHKITKRGQNVTFRCDPISEHNRLYWYRQTLGQGPEFLTYFQNEAQLEKSRLLSDRFSAERPKGSFSTLEIQRTEQGDSAMYLCASSEQGFGNTEAFFGQGTRLTVV.

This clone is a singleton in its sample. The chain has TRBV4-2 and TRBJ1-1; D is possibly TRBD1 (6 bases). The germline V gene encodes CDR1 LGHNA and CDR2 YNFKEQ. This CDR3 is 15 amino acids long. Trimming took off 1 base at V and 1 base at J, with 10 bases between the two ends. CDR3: CASSQATGSNTEAFF. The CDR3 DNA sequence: TGTGCCAGCAGCCAAGCCACAGGGTCGAACACTGAAGCTTTCTTT.

The CDR3 region is CASSPTGGGRETQYF. Written as DNA, the CDR3 is TGTGCCAGCAGTCCAACTGGGGGGGGCCGGGAGACCCAGTACTTC. The V gene is TRBV28, the J gene TRBJ2-5; weak D call: TRBD2 (7 bases). Looked up from germline, CDR1 is MDHEN and CDR2 is SYDVKM. Between the trimmed V and J ends, which lost 5 bases and 5 bases, there was a span of 18 bases. The CDR3 has 15 amino acids.

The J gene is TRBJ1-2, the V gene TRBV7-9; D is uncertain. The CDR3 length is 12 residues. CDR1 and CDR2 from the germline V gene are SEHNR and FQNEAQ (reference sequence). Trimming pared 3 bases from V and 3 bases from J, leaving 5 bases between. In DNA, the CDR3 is TGTGCCAGCAGCTTCGGGGACTATGGCTACACCTTC. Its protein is CASSFGDYGYTF. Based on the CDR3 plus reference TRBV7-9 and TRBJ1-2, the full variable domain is DTGVSQNPRHKITKRGQNVTFRCDPISEHNRLYWYRQTLGQGPEFLTYFQNEAQLEKSRLLSDRFSAERPKGSFSTLEIQRTEQGDSAMYLCASSFGDYGYTFGSGTRLTVV.

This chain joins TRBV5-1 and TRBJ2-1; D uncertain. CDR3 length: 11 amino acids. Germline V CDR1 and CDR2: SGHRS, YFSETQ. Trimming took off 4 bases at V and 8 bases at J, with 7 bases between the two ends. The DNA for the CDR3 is TGCGCCAGCAGCCCTGGTTATGAGCAGTTCTTC. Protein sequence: CASSPGYEQFF.

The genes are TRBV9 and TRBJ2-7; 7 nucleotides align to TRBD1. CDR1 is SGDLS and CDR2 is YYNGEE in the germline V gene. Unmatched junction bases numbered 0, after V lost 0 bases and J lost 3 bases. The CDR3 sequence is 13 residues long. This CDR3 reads CASSVGDSYEQYF. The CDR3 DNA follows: TGTGCCAGCAGCGTAGGGGACAGCTACGAGCAGTACTTC.

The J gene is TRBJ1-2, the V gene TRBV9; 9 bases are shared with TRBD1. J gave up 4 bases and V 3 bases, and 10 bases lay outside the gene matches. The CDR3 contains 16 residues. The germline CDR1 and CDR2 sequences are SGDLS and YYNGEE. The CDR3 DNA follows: TGTGCCAGCAGCGGAGCTAACAGGGGGCTGACCTATGGCTACACCTTC. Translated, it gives CASSGANRGLTYGYTF. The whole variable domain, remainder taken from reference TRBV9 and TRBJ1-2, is DSGVTQTPKHLITATGQRVTLRCSPRSGDLSVYWYQQSLDQGLQFLIQYYNGEERAKGNILERFSAQQFPDLHSELNLSSLELGDSALYFCASSGANRGLTYGYTFGSGTRLTVV.

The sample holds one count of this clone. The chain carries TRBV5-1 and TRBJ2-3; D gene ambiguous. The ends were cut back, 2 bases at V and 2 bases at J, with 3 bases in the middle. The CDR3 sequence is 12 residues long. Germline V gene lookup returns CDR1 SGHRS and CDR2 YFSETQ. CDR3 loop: CASSFNTDTQYF. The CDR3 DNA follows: TGCGCCAGCAGCTTTAACACAGATACGCAGTATTTT.

CDR3 sequence (DNA): TGTGCCAGCAGGGGACAGGGGGGCACTGAAGCTTTCTTT. Amino acid sequence: CASRGQGGTEAFF. The V and J genes are TRBV2 and TRBJ1-1, with 11 nucleotides matching TRBD1. The length of the CDR3 is 13 residues. CDR1 SNHLY and CDR2 FYNNEI come from the germline V gene. V gave up 6 bases and J gave up 4 bases; unmatched junction bases: 1.

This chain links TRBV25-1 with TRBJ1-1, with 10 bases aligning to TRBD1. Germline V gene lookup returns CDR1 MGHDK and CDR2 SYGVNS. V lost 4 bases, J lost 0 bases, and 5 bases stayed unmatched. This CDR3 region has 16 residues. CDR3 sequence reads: CASSARTGGLNTEAFF. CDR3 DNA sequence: TGTGCCAGCAGTGCCCGGACAGGGGGTTTGAACACTGAAGCTTTCTTT.

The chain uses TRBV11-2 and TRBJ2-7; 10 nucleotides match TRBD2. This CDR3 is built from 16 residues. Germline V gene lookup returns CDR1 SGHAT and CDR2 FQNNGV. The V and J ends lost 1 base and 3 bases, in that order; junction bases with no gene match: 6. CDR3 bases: TGTGCCAGCAGCTTAGGGCTAGCGGGGGCCCTCTACGAGCAGTACTTC. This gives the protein CASSLGLAGALYEQYF.

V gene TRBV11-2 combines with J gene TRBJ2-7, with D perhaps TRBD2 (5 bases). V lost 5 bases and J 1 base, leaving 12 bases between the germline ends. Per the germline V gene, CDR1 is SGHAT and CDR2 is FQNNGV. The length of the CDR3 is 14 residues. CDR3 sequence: CASSLHEGSYEQYF. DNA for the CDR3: TGTGCCAGCAGCCTACACGAGGGATCCTACGAGCAGTACTTC.

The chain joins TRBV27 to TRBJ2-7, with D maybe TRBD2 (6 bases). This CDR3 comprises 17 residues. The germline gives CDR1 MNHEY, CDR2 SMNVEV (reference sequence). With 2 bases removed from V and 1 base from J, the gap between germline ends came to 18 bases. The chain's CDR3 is CASSLVPQETSSYEQYF. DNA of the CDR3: TGTGCCAGCAGTTTAGTCCCCCAGGAGACTAGTTCCTACGAGCAGTACTTC.

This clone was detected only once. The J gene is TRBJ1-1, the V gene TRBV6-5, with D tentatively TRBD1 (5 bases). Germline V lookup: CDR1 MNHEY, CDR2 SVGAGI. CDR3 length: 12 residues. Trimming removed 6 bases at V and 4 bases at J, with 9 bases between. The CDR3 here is CASRPGGTEAFF. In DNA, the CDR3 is TGTGCCAGCAGGCCGGGGGGCACTGAAGCTTTCTTT.

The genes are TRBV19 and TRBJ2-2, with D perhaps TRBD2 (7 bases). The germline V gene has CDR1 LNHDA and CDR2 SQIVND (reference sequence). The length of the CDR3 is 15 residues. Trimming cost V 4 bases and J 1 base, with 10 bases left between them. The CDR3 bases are TGTGCCAGTAGTACCGGGGGGCGGAACACCGGGGAGCTGTTTTTT. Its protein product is CASSTGGRNTGELFF.

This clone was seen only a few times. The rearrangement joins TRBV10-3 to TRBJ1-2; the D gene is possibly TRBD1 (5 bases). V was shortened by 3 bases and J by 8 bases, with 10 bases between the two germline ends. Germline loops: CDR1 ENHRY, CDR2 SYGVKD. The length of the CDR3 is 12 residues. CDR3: CAISDPGDGYTF. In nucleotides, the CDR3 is TGTGCCATCAGTGACCCGGGGGACGGCTACACCTTC.

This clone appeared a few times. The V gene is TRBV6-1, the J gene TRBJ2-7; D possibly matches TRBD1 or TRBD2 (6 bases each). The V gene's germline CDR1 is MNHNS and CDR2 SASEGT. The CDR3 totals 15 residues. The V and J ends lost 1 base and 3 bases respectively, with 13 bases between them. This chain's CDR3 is CASSEEGGGGYEQYF. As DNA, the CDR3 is TGTGCCAGCAGTGAAGAGGGGGGAGGAGGCTACGAGCAGTACTTC.

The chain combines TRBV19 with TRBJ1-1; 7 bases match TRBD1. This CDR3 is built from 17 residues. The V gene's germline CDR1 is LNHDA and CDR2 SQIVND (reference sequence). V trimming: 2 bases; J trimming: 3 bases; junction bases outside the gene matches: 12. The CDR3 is CASSILHEGQRYTEAFF. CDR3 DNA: TGTGCCAGTAGTATACTTCATGAGGGACAGAGATACACTGAAGCTTTCTTT.

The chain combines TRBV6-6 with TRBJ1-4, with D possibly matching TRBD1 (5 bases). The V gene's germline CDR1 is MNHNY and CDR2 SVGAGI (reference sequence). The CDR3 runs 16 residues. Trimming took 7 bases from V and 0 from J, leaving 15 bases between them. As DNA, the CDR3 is TGTGCCAGCAACGCCGCAGGGATTGCAACTAATGAAAAACTGTTTTTT. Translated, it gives CASNAAGIATNEKLFF.